This T cell receptor beta chain was sequenced during a study of T cell responses to AZD1222 COVID-19 vaccine (dated by TCRdb to about 2021). Looking at the study overall: A total of more than 230 trial participants underwent TCR sequencing, of whom approximately 200 had received two doses of AZD1222 and around 25 had received two doses of the MenACWY control vaccine. Trial participants were enrolled by age into 18-55, 56-69 and 70-plus year subgroups, with around 150, 28 and 57 TCR-sequenced participants respectively. Findings and caveats that apply to the study as a whole: A significant rise in spike-specific TCR breadth and depth was observed after two AZD1222 doses relative to day 0 and relative to MenACWY recipients. Conclusions about previously exposed vaccinees are limited, since just six or seven AZD1222 recipients were seropositive for SARS-CoV-2 at baseline. Vaccine-associated CD4 TCRs spanned the whole spike protein, with dominant responses in regions 160-218 and 743-854. The 56-69-year group was small, and its depth increase did not reach significance, likely because of low power. Because no day 14 peak-response samples were available, the repertoires could be characterized only after the peak T cell response. Nearly half of unique spike-specific TCRs reportedly recognized epitopes outside regions mutated in the B.1.351 and B.1.1.7 variants. Most participants were white British and females outnumbered males, and the authors suggested that clonal diversity may have been underestimated.

The sample's time point label is to be understood as: about 28 days (+/-7) after the second vaccine dose. The treatment or condition label corresponds to: meningococcal conjugate vaccine given as trial control. The vaccinee samples were drawn from two UK trials, COV001 and COV002, one of which was a single-blind randomized controlled phase 2/3 trial testing AZD1222 (ChAdOx1 nCoV-19) in healthy adults. Trial participant PBMC samples were collected at day 0 and day 28 after the second dose for TCRbeta chain sequencing. This clone was detected once. There is no known antigen for this receptor. Base qualities are missing; no much larger clone stands one base away. The CDR3 regions of human TCRbeta chains were analyzed by immunosequencing. The study's own analysis went as follows. Repertoire TCRs were checked for matches against a reference library of SARS-CoV-2-specific TCRs that had been generated using the MIRA antigen-specificity platform. Breadth was defined as the fraction of unique TCRs that were SARS-CoV-2-associated, and depth was defined as the fraction of total T cells that were SARS-CoV-2-associated. Each spike-specific TCR was assigned to its reactive spike region and to a CD4 or CD8 class using the MIRA data. Log10-transformed breadth and depth values were compared by one-way ANOVA with Sidak's multiple comparisons tests. The immuneACCESS repertoire file appears here via TCRdb, limited to in-frame rearrangements. These files lack a portion of the clones; in checked studies, under half of the deficit traces to unresolved V genes, and the cause of the others is not known. V and J calls and clone size are those listed in that table; D and trimming were worked out from the DNA. The sample table shows over 100,000 clones, and roughly 85% are seen once. Clones ranked in the top ten supply 6.5% to 8.5% of the sample.

The CDR3 holds 11 amino acids from the cysteine to the phenylalanine. Kept here is only the CDR3 DNA, which spans 33 bases and is read in frame from base 1. V and J are truncated by 6 bases and 5 bases respectively, leaving an intervening sequence of 7 bases. Sequenced material: peripheral blood, taken 28 days after the second dose of the MenACWY control vaccine. The sequence was collected from an adult who received the MenACWY meningococcal vaccine as a control. This chain joins TRBV12-3 or TRBV12-4 to TRBJ1-2; confidence is insufficient to name the D gene. The nucleotides are TGTGCCAGCAGCCTAAGTTATGGCTACACCTTC. The resulting protein is CASSLSYGYTF.